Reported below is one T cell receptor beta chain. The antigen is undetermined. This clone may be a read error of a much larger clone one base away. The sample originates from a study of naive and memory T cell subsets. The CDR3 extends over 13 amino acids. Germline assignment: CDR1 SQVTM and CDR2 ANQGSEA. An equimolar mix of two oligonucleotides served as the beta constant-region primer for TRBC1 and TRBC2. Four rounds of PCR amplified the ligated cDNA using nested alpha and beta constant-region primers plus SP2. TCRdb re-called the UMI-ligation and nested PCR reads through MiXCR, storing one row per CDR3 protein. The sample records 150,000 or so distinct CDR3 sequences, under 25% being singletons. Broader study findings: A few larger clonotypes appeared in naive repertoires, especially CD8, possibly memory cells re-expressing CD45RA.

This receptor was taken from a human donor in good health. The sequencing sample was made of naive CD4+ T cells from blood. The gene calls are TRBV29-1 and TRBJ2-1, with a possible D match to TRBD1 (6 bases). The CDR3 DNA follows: TGCGGCGTTGTCCCCCTCTTTACAGGGGAGCAGTTCTTC. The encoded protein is CGVVPLFTGEQFF.